The clone carrying this T cell receptor beta chain was counted at least ten times. The antigen is undetermined. Germline loops: CDR1 SGHTA, CDR2 FQGNSA. This CDR3 spans 16 amino acids. With 0 bases removed from V and 6 bases from J, the gap between germline ends came to 12 bases. These data originate in a study of T cells in Graves' hyperthyroidism and ophthalmopathy. Overall study context: Peripheral blood specimens were obtained at initial diagnosis, prior to any treatment.

Points from the study as a whole: Ophthalmopathy and stable hyperthyroidism were told apart by a 13 V-J model. In the blood, most expanded thyroid clonotypes above 0.001 appeared as well.

Diagnosing involved the use of clinical symptoms, serum thyroxine and TRAb, thyroid ultrasound and orbital computed tomography. Amplified TCR beta CDR3 regions came from RNA transcripts. The HTBI primer set served for first-round RT-PCR of the TCR CDR3. One entry per CDR3 protein results from TCRdb running MiXCR on the multiplex PCR reads. The repertoire holds about half a million distinct CDR3 sequences, with 15% to 20% as singletons. The origin of this receptor is a man aged 40-49 years with Graves' ophthalmopathy. The sample was blood. This chain connects TRBV7-2 to TRBJ1-6, with D possibly TRBD1 on 6 matching bases. CDR3 DNA sequence: TGTGCCAGCAGCTTAGCGGGGGGGCGCGGTAATTCACCCCTCCACTTT. Translation gives CASSLAGGRGNSPLHF.